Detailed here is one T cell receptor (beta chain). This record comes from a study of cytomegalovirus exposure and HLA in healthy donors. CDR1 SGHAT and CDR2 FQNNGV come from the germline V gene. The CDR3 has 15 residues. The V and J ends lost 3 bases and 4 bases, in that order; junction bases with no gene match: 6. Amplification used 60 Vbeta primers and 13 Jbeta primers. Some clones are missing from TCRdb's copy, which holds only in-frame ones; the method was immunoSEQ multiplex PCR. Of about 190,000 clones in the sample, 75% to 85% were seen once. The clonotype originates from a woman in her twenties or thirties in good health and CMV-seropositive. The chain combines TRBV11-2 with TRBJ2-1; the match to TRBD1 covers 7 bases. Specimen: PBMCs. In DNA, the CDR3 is TGTGCCAGCAGCTTCCTCCGGACAGGTTACAATGAGCAGTTCTTC. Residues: CASSFLRTGYNEQFF.